This section outlines one T cell receptor beta chain sequence together with its context. What it binds is unknown. Measured with immunoSEQ multiplex PCR; TCRdb has only the in-frame clones, and not every one. The table includes about 2,700 clones, around nine tenths detected once. The record originates from a study of circulating and synovial CD4+ cells in juvenile arthritis. Study-level findings and limits: These repertoires were less diverse than bulk blood CD4 repertoires.

The CDR3 covers 14 residues. J gave up 2 bases and V 4 bases, and 4 bases lay outside the gene matches. Germline-derived CDR1 and CDR2 are SGDLS and YYNGEE. Sample: HLA-DR+ CD4+ T cells from blood. The subset denotes: circulating pathogenic-like lymphocytes, sorted as HLA-DR+CD14-CD3+CD4+CD25low/- blood T cells. The sequence was collected from a human donor with juvenile idiopathic arthritis. V usage is TRBV9 and J usage is TRBJ1-1; 8 bases agree with TRBD1. CDR3 protein: CASSLDRVNTEAFF. DNA of the CDR3: TGTGCCAGCAGCCTGGACAGGGTCAACACTGAAGCTTTCTTT. Together with reference TRBV9 and TRBJ1-1, the CDR3 gives the full variable domain: DSGVTQTPKHLITATGQRVTLRCSPRSGDLSVYWYQQSLDQGLQFLIQYYNGEERAKGNILERFSAQQFPDLHSELNLSSLELGDSALYFCASSLDRVNTEAFFGQGTRLTVV.